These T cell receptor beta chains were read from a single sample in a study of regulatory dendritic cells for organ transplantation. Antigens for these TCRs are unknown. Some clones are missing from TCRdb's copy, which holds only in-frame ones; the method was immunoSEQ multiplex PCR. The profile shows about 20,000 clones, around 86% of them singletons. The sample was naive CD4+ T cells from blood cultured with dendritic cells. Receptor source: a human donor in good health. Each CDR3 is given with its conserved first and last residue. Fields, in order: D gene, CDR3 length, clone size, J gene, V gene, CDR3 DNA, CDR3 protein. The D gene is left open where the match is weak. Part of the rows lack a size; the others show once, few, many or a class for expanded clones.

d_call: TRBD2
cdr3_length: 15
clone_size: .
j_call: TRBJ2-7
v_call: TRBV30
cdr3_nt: TGTGCCTGGAGGGTAAGCGGGAGGGCCGTCTACGAGCAGTACTTC
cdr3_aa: CAWRVSGRAVYEQYF

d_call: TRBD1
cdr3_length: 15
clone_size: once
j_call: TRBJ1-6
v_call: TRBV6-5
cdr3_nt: TGTGCCAGCAGTCCCCCCGGACAGGGGAATTCACCCCTCCACTTT
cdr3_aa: CASSPPGQGNSPLHF

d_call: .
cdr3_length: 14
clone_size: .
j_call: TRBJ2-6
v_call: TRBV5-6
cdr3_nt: TGTGCCAGCAGCTCGACTGTTGGGGCCAACGTCCTGACTTTC
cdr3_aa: CASSSTVGANVLTF

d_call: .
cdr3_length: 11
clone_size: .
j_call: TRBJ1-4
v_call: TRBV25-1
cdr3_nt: TGTGCCAGCAGTGAAGGTGAAAAACTGTTTTTT
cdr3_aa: CASSEGEKLFF

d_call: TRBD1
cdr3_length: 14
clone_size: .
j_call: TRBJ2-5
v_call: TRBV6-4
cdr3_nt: TGTGCCAGCAGAGCCAGGGGGCAGAAAGAGACCCAGTACTTC
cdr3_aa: CASRARGQKETQYF

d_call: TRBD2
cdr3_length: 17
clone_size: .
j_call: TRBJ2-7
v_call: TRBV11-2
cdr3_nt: TGTGCCAGCAGCTTAGTGTCTAGCGGGAAGCACCGGCTCGAGCAGTACTTC
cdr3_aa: CASSLVSSGKHRLEQYF

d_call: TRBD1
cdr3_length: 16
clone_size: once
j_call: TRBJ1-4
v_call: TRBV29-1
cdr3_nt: TGCAGCGAGCACAGGGGAGAAGGGATCGACCGTGAAAAACTGTTTTTT
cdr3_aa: CSEHRGEGIDREKLFF

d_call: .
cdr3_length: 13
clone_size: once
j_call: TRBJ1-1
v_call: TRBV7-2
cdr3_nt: TGTGCCAGCAGCTTAGAGGTGAACACTGAAGCTTTCTTT
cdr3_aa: CASSLEVNTEAFF

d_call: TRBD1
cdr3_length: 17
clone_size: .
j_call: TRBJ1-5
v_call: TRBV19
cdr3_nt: TGTGCCAGTAGCAAGAGACAGGGGGGTGGGAGCAATCAGCCCCAGCATTTT
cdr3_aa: CASSKRQGGGSNQPQHF

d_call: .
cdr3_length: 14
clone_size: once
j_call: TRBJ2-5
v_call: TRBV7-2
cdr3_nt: TGTGCCAGCACCCCGCCAGGGAACCAAGAGACCCAGTACTTC
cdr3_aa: CASTPPGNQETQYF

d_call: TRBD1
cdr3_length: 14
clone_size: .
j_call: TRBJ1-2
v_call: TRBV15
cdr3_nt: TGTGCCACCAGCAGTAACAGGGGAGGCTATGGCTACACCTTC
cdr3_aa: CATSSNRGGYGYTF

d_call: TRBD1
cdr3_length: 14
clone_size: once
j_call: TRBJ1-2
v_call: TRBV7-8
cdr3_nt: TGTGCCAGCAGCTTAGCGCGACAGGGACATGGCTACACCTTC
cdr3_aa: CASSLARQGHGYTF

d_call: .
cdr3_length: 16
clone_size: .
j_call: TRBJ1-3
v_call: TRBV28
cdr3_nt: TGTGCCAGCAGTTCCCTGACTTGGGCGATGGGAAACACCATATATTTT
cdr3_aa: CASSSLTWAMGNTIYF

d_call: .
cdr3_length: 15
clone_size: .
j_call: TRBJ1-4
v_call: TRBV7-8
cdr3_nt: TGTGCCAGCAGCTTAGGACAGACCCGTAATGAAAAACTGTTTTTT
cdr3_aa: CASSLGQTRNEKLFF

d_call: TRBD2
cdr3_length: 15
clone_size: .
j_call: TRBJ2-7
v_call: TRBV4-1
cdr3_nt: TGCGCCAGCAGCCCGGGGACTAGCGGGACATACGAGCAGTACTTC
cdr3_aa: CASSPGTSGTYEQYF

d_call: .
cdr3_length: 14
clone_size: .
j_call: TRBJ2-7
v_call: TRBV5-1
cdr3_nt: TGCGCCAGCAGCCTAGACGTAGCCTCCTACGAGCAGTACTTC
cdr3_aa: CASSLDVASYEQYF

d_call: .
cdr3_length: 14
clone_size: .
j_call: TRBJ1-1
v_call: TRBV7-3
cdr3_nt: TGTGCCAGCAGCCCGGTAGCAGGGCCTTATGAAGCTTTCTTT
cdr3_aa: CASSPVAGPYEAFF

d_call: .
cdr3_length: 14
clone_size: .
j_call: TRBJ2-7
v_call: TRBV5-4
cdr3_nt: TGTGCCAGCAGCTTAACCGGGACCCCCTACGAGCAGTACTTC
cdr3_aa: CASSLTGTPYEQYF

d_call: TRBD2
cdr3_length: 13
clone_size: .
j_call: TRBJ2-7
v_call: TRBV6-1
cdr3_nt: TGTGCCAGCTCGCGGGGGGCTCCCTACGAGCAGTACTTC
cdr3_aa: CASSRGAPYEQYF

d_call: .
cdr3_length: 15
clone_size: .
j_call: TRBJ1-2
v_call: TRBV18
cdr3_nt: TGTGCCAGCTCACCAACCGCCCCGACTAACTATGGCTACACCTTC
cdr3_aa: CASSPTAPTNYGYTF

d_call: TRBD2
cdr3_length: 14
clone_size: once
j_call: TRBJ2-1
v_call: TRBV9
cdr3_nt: TGTGCCAGCAGCAACGGGGGGACCTACAATGAGCAGTTCTTC
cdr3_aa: CASSNGGTYNEQFF

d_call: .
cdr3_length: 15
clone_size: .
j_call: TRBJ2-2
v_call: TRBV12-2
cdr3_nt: TGTGCAAGTCGCACTCGTCAGGTGGGGGTCGGGGAGCTGTTTTTT
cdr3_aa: CASRTRQVGVGELFF

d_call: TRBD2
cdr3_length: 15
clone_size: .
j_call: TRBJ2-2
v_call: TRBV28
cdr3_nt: TGTGCCAGCAGCAAAGGGACTAGCAGGTCCGGGGAGCTGTTTTTT
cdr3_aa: CASSKGTSRSGELFF

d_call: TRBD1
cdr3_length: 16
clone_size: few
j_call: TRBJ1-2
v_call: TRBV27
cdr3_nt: TGTGCCAGCAGTTTATTCGGACAGGGAATTAACTATGGCTACACCTTC
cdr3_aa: CASSLFGQGINYGYTF

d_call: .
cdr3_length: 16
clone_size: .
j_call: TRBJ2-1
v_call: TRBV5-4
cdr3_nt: TGTGCCAGCAGCCAGACACGGGCAGGAGGGTTGAATGAGCAGTTCTTC
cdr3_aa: CASSQTRAGGLNEQFF

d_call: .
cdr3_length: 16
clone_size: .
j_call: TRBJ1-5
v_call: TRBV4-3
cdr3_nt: TGCGCCAGCAGCCAAGACTCGGGAGTTGGTAATCAGCCCCAGCATTTT
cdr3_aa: CASSQDSGVGNQPQHF

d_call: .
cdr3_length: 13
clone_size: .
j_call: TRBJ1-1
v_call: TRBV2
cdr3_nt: TGTGCCGAAGGAAAAGTCCCGGGAACTGAAGCTTTCTTT
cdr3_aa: CAEGKVPGTEAFF

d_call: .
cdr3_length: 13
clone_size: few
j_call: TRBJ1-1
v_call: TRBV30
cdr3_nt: TGTGCCTGGAGTGTTGGGGTAAACACTGAAGCTTTCTTT
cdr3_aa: CAWSVGVNTEAFF

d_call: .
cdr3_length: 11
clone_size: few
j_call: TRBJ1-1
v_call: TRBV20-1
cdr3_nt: TGCAGTTTCCTCCTTGGGGCTGAAGCTTTCTTT
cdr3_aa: CSFLLGAEAFF

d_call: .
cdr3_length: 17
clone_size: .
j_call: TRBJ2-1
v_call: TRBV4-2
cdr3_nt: TGTGCCAGCAGCCAAGATGGGGCCAGGGTTCGCTACAATGAGCAGTTCTTC
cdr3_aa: CASSQDGARVRYNEQFF

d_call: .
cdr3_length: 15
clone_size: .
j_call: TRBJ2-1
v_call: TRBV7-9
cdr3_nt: TGTGCCAGCAGCCCCACGGGAGCTCCCTACAATGAGCAGTTCTTC
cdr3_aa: CASSPTGAPYNEQFF

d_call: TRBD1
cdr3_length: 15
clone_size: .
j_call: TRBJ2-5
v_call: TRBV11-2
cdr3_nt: TGTGCCAGCAGCCATAGGACAGGGTCATGGGAGACCCAGTACTTC
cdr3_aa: CASSHRTGSWETQYF

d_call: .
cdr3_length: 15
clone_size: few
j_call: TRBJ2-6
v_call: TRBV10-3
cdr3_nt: TGTGCCATCGGGTCCCCAAGCTCTGGGGCCAACGTCCTGACTTTC
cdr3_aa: CAIGSPSSGANVLTF

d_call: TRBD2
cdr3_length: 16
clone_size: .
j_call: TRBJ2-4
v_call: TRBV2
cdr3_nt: TGTGCCAGCAATCTAGCGGGGGGACTAGCCAAAAACATTCAGTACTTC
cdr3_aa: CASNLAGGLAKNIQYF

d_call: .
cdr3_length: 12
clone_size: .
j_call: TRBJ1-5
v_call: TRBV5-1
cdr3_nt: TGCGCCAGCAGCCTCTCCGGGAGCATGCAGCATTTT
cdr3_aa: CASSLSGSMQHF

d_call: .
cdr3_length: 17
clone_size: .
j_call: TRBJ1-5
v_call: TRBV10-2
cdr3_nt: TGCGCCAGCAGTGACCGCGGCAGGGATCCTAGCAATCAGCCCCAGCATTTT
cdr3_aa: CASSDRGRDPSNQPQHF

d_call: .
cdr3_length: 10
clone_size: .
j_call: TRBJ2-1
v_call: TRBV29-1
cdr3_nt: TGCGGCAGGGAAACGGGTGAGCAGTTCTTC
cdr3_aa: CGRETGEQFF

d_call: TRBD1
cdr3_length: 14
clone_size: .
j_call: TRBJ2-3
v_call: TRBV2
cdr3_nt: TGTGCCAGCAGGAGGACAGGGAACGAAGATACGCAGTATTTT
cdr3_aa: CASRRTGNEDTQYF

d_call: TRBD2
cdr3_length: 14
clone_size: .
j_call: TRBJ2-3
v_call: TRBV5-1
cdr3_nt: TGCGCCAGCAGCTCGGGGGGGTACACAGATACGCAGTATTTT
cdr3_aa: CASSSGGYTDTQYF

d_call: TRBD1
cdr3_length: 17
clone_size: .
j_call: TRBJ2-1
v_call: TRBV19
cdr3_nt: TGTGCCAGTAGCACGACAGGGGGCGTCCGCTCCTACAATGAGCAGTTCTTC
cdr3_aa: CASSTTGGVRSYNEQFF

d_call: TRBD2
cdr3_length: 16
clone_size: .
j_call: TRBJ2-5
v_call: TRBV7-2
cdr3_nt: TGTGCCAGCAGCCGACCAGCTAGCGGGAGCTTAGAGACCCAGTACTTC
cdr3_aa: CASSRPASGSLETQYF

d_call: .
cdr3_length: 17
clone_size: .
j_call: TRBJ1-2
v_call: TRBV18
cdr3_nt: TGTGCCAGCTCTCCCGATCGCCCCACAGGGACTCTCTATGGCTACACCTTC
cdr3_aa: CASSPDRPTGTLYGYTF

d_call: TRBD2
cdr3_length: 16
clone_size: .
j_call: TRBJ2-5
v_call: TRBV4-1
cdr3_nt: TGCGCCAGCAGCCAGACAGCTAGCGGGGGATGGGAGACCCAGTACTTC
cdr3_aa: CASSQTASGGWETQYF

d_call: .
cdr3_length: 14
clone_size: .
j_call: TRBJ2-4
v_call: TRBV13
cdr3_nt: TGTGCCAGCAGCTTATTAGTGGGCAAAAACATTCAGTACTTC
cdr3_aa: CASSLLVGKNIQYF

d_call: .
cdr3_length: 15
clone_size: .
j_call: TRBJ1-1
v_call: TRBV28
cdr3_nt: TGTGCCAGCAGTTACATCGGAGGGATGAACACTGAAGCTTTCTTT
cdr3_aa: CASSYIGGMNTEAFF

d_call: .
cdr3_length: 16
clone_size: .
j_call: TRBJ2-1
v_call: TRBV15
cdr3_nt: TGTGCCACCAGCAGGGGGGGCGGGACTTTAAACAATGAGCAGTTCTTC
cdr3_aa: CATSRGGGTLNNEQFF

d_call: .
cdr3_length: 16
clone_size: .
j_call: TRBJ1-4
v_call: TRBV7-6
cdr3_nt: TGTGCCAGCAGCTTAAATGGGGGTAGCGGTAATGAAAAACTGTTTTTT
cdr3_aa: CASSLNGGSGNEKLFF

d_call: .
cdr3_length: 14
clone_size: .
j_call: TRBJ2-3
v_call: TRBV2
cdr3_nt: TGTGCCAGCAGTGAACAGGGCAGCTCAGATACGCAGTATTTT
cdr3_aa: CASSEQGSSDTQYF

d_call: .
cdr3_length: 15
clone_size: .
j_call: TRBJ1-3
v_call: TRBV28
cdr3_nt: TGTGCCAGCAGTTCGGGGGACCTCTCTGGAAACACCATATATTTT
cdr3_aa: CASSSGDLSGNTIYF

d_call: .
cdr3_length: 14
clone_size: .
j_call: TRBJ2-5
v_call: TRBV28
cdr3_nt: TGTGCCAGCAGTTTACCGGGTCTCAGGGAGACCCAGTACTTC
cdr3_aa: CASSLPGLRETQYF

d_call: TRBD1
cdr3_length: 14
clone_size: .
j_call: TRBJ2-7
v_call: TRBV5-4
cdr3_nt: TGTGCCAGCAGCTTCCGACAGGGGTCCTACGAGCAGTACTTC
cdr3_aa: CASSFRQGSYEQYF

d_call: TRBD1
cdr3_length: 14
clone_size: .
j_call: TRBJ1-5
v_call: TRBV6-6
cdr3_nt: TGTGCCAGCAAAACTACAGGGGGAAATCAGCCCCAGCATTTT
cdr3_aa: CASKTTGGNQPQHF

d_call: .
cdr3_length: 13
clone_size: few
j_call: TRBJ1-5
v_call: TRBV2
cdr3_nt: TGTGCCAGCGGGGGAACCGGAGGTCAGCCCCAGCATTTT
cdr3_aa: CASGGTGGQPQHF

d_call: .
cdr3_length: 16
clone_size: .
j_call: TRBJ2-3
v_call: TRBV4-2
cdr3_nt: TGTGCCAGCAGCCAAGAACCCCTACTAGCCGCAGATACGCAGTATTTT
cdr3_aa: CASSQEPLLAADTQYF

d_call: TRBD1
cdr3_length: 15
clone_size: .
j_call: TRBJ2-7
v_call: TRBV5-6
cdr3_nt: TGTGCCAGCAGCTTGGGGTCCGGGACAGGGGGCAAGCAGTACTTC
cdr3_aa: CASSLGSGTGGKQYF